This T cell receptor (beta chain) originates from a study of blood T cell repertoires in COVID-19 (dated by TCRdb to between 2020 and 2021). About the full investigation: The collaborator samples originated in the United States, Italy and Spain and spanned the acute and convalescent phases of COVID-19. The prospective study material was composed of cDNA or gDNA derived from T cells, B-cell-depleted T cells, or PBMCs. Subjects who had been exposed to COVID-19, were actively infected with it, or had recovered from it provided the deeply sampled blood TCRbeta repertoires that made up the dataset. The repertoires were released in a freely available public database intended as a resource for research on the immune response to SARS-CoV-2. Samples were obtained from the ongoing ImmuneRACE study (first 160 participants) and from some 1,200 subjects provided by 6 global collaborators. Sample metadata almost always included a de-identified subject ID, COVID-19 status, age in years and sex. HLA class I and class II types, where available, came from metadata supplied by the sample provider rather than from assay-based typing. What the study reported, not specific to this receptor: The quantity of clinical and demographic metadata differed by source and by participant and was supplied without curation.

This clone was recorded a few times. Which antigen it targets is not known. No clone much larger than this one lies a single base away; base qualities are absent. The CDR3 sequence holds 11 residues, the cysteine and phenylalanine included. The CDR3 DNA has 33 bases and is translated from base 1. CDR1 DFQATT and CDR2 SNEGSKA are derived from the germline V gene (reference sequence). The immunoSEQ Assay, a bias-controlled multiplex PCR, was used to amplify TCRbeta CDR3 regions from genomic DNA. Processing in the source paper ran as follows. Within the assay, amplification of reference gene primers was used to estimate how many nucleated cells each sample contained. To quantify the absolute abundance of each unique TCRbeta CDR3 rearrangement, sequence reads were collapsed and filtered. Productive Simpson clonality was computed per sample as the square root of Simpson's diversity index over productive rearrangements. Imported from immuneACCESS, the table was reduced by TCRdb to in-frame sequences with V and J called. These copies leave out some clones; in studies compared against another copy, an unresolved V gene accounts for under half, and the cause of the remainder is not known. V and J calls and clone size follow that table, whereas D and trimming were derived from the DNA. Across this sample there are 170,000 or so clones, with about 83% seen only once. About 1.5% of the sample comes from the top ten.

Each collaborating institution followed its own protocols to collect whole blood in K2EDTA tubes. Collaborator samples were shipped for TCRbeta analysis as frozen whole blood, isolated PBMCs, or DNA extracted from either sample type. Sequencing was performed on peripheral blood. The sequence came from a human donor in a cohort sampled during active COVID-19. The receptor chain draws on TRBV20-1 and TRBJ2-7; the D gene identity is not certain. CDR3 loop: CSAWAAVEQYF. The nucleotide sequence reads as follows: TGCAGCGCCTGGGCAGCAGTCGAGCAGTACTTC.